These 29 T cell receptor beta chains were sequenced from one sample in a study of blood T cell repertoires in COVID-19. TCRdb keeps only in-frame clones here, not all; method: immunoSEQ multiplex PCR. The data show 180,000 or so clones, approximately 87% seen once. Sequenced input: peripheral blood. The receptors come from a man younger than 35 with active or convalescent COVID-19.

The gene calls are TRBV11-3 and TRBJ2-1; D gene ambiguous. Deletions cut 6 bases from V and 6 bases from J, with 15 bases between. Per the germline V gene, CDR1 is SGHNT and CDR2 is YENEEA. The length of the CDR3 is 14 residues. The chain's CDR3 is CASRARGARNEQFF. The CDR3 DNA reads as TGTGCCAGCAGGGCCAGAGGAGCGCGCAATGAGCAGTTCTTC.

The rearrangement uses TRBV6-1 and TRBJ1-6; TRBD1 matches 7 bases. The CDR3 is 15 amino acids. J was trimmed by 9 bases and V by 0 bases; bases with no gene match: 5. Per germline, CDR1 MNHNS and CDR2 SASEGT. As DNA, the CDR3 is TGTGCCAGCAGTGAAGCCGGGACAGCAGTTTCACCCCTCCACTTT. Translation gives CASSEAGTAVSPLHF.

Only one count was recorded for this clone. The V and J genes are TRBV5-1 and TRBJ1-2; 11 positions match TRBD1. The CDR3 consists of 16 residues. V trimming: 6 bases; J trimming: 7 bases; junction bases outside the gene matches: 14. CDR1 and CDR2 from the germline V gene are SGHRS and YFSETQ. DNA for the CDR3: TGCGCCAGCAACCCAGCGCCCGGGACAGGGGGTGGTGGCTACACCTTC. Translation gives CASNPAPGTGGGGYTF.

This clone has just a few counts. V is TRBV9 and J is TRBJ2-3; 13 bases are shared with TRBD2. Germline V gene lookup returns CDR1 SGDLS and CDR2 YYNGEE. J was trimmed by 2 bases and V by 5 bases; bases with no gene match: 2. CDR3 length equals 15 residues. The CDR3 DNA is TGTGCCAGCAGTACTAGCGGGGGGGCCACAGATACGCAGTATTTT. Amino acids: CASSTSGGATDTQYF.

The chain couples TRBV9 to TRBJ1-3; D remains ambiguous. V was cut by 0 bases and J by 8 bases, with 6 bases left in between. This CDR3 has 12 amino acids. Per the germline V gene, CDR1 is SGDLS and CDR2 is YYNGEE. The CDR3 region is CASSVVRYTIYF. The DNA of the CDR3 is TGTGCCAGCAGCGTAGTTCGGTACACCATATATTTT.

This chain uses TRBV5-1 with TRBJ1-3; D possibly corresponds to TRBD1 (6 bases). The germline V and J ends were trimmed by 4 bases and 0 bases, with 20 bases remaining between them. The CDR3 totals 18 residues. Germline V gene data show CDR1 as SGHRS and CDR2 as YFSETQ. The CDR3 DNA reads as TGCGCCAGCAGCCCGCGGGTGGCAGGGGATTCCTCTGGAAACACCATATATTTT. It specifies CASSPRVAGDSSGNTIYF.

The chain is built from TRBV15 and TRBJ2-7; TRBD2 is a possible D gene (5 bases). This CDR3 is 15 amino acids long. Germline loops: CDR1 LNHNV, CDR2 YYDKDF (reference sequence). V was clipped by 0 bases and J by 2 bases, with 11 bases between them. The CDR3 spells CATSRDRAEAYEQYF. The CDR3 DNA sequence: TGTGCCACCAGCAGAGATCGGGCGGAGGCCTACGAGCAGTACTTC.

This clone was counted a single time. This chain joins TRBV29-1 and TRBJ1-4; a weak D match, TRBD1 (6 bases). The germline V and J ends were trimmed by 7 bases and 7 bases, with 19 bases remaining between them. Germline V gene lookup returns CDR1 SQVTM and CDR2 ANQGSEA. This CDR3 is 14 amino acids long. The CDR3 bases are TGCAGCGCAGAAACAGGGCTTGGGAGTGAAAAACTGTTTTTT. It codes for CSAETGLGSEKLFF.

The V gene is TRBV27, the J gene TRBJ2-1; perhaps TRBD2 as D (5 bases). Trimming took off 0 bases at V and 4 bases at J, with 10 bases between the two ends. This CDR3 is built from 15 residues. CDR1 MNHEY and CDR2 SMNVEV come from the germline V gene (reference sequence). The CDR3 DNA is TGTGCCAGCAGTTTATCAGCGGCTACTTACAATGAGCAGTTCTTC. It specifies CASSLSAATYNEQFF.

The rearrangement links TRBV7-2 to TRBJ1-2; 10 nucleotides match TRBD1. J lost 4 bases, V lost 5 bases, and 7 bases had no gene match. CDR3 length: 15 amino acids. Germline lookup yields CDR1 SGHTA and CDR2 FQGNSA. Here the CDR3 DNA reads TGTGCCAGCAGCCAGACAGGGGGCAGTGTCTATGGCTACACCTTC. The encoded protein is CASSQTGGSVYGYTF.

This clone was found a few times. The V gene is TRBV18, the J gene TRBJ2-7, with a possible D match to TRBD1 (5 bases). Germline CDR1 and CDR2: KGHSH and LQKENI. V was cut by 6 bases and J by 0 bases, with 12 bases left in between. The length of the CDR3 is 14 residues. The CDR3 loop reads CASSWGASSYEQYV. The CDR3 nucleotides are TGTGCCAGCTCCTGGGGCGCAAGCTCCTACGAGCAGTACGTC.

This chain connects TRBV19 to TRBJ1-2; D is undetermined. Germline V gene lookup returns CDR1 LNHDA and CDR2 SQIVND (reference sequence). The V and J ends lost 0 bases and 0 bases respectively, with 8 bases between them. This CDR3 has 15 residues. CDR3 protein: CASSIDPGTNYGYTF. DNA for the CDR3: TGTGCCAGTAGTATAGATCCGGGGACTAACTATGGCTACACCTTC.

The chain carries TRBV5-4 and TRBJ2-7, with 9 bases matching TRBD1. Germline trimming cut 4 bases from V and 4 bases from J; bases unmatched to any gene: 9. Germline V gene lookup returns CDR1 SGHNT and CDR2 YYREEE (reference sequence). The CDR3 has 15 residues. The CDR3 DNA reads TGTGCCAGCAGCCACACCGACAGGGGGAGATACGAGCAGTACTTC. Translation: CASSHTDRGRYEQYF.

This chain uses TRBV5-1 with TRBJ1-4, with a tentative D call TRBD1 (5 bases). The CDR3 consists of 15 residues. Germline V gene data show CDR1 as SGHRS and CDR2 as YFSETQ. Trimming shortened V by 1 base and J by 5 bases, and 12 bases separated the two germline ends. Here the CDR3 DNA reads TGCGCCAGCAGCTTGTCAGGGACTGAGAATGAAAAACTGTTTTTT. This encodes CASSLSGTENEKLFF. Using reference TRBV5-1 and TRBJ1-4 for the parts outside the CDR3, the full variable domain is KAGVTQTPRYLIKTRGQQVTLSCSPISGHRSVSWYQQTPGQGLQFLFEYFSETQRNKGNFPGRFSGRQFSNSRSEMNVSTLELGDSALYLCASSLSGTENEKLFFGSGTQLSVL.

V gene TRBV2 combines with J gene TRBJ1-5, with no clear D. V dropped 3 bases and J dropped 4 bases, with 16 bases sitting between them. CDR3 length equals 16 residues. Per the germline V gene, CDR1 is SNHLY and CDR2 is FYNNEI. The CDR3 spells CASSEVGSAGNQPQHF. The CDR3 region has the DNA TGTGCCAGCAGTGAGGTCGGGTCGGCTGGGAATCAGCCCCAGCATTTT.

The rearrangement joins TRBV14 to TRBJ2-7, with 10 bases identical to TRBD1. Losses at the gene ends were 2 bases for V and 3 bases for J; bases not matched to a gene: 4. CDR1 is SGHDN and CDR2 is FVKESK in the germline V gene. The CDR3 sequence is 15 residues long. CDR3 amino acids: CASSQLDRGDYEQYF. DNA of the CDR3: TGTGCCAGCAGCCAACTGGACAGGGGGGACTACGAGCAGTACTTC.

The chain joins TRBV4-1 to TRBJ2-7, with 8 bases that match TRBD1. V was pared by 2 bases and J by 4 bases, with 4 bases of the junction left unmatched. CDR3 length equals 14 residues. CDR1 and CDR2 (germline): MGHRA, YSYEKL. CDR3 amino acids: CASSQYQGAYEQYV. The CDR3 coding sequence is TGCGCCAGCAGCCAATACCAGGGGGCTTACGAGCAGTACGTC.

This chain joins TRBV6-5 and TRBJ1-2; 7 bases line up with TRBD1. Per the germline V gene, CDR1 is MNHEY and CDR2 is SVGAGI. Trimming took 4 bases from V and 4 from J; bases not matched to a gene: 6. This CDR3 is built from 14 residues. CDR3 DNA sequence: TGTGCCAGCAGTTCCGACAGGGTCTCCTATGGCTACACCTTC. It encodes CASSSDRVSYGYTF.

This chain joins TRBV5-1 and TRBJ2-1, with 7 bases lining up with TRBD1. Trimming cost V 5 bases and J 5 bases; bases outside gene matches: 13. The length of the CDR3 is 16 residues. Germline assignment: CDR1 SGHRS and CDR2 YFSETQ. The CDR3 region has the DNA TGCGCCAGCAGTCGTACGTTTGGGCAGGGGGACAATGAGCAGTTCTTC. This sequence encodes CASSRTFGQGDNEQFF.

The chain joins TRBV4-3 to TRBJ2-2; weak D call: TRBD2 (5 bases). V lost 4 bases and J lost 4, with 13 bases in between. CDR1 is LGHNA and CDR2 is YSLEER in the germline V gene. CDR3 size: 15 residues. This chain's CDR3 is CASSRLDFRTGELFF. For the CDR3, the DNA is TGCGCCAGCAGCCGACTGGACTTTCGCACCGGGGAGCTGTTTTTT.

The chain carries TRBV19 and TRBJ1-5, with unresolved D. The germline V and J ends were trimmed by 5 bases and 5 bases, with 10 bases remaining between them. This CDR3 region has 13 residues. Per germline, CDR1 LNHDA and CDR2 SQIVND (reference sequence). The CDR3 loop is CASSGLGDQPQHF. The DNA for the CDR3 is TGTGCCAGTAGTGGACTCGGGGATCAGCCCCAGCATTTT.

The chain combines TRBV11-2 with TRBJ2-3; a possible D gene is TRBD1 (6 bases). The CDR3 length is 14 residues. The ends were cut back, 5 bases at V and 3 bases at J, with 12 bases in the middle. In germline, CDR1 is SGHAT, CDR2 FQNNGV. The DNA of the CDR3 is TGTGCCAGCAGCCCAAACAGGGTAACAGATACGCAGTATTTT. The encoded protein is CASSPNRVTDTQYF.

The chain combines TRBV29-1 with TRBJ2-7, with 11 bases that match TRBD1. Looked up from germline, CDR1 is SQVTM and CDR2 is ANQGSEA. V was pared by 5 bases and J by 1 base, with 1 base of the junction left unmatched. This CDR3 contains 13 residues. The CDR3 DNA reads as TGCAGCGTTCGGGACAGGGGGTCCTACGAGCAGTACTTC. It encodes CSVRDRGSYEQYF.

The chain joins TRBV3-1 (or the pseudogene TRBV3-2) to TRBJ2-7; maybe TRBD1 (5 bases). Germline CDR1 reads LGHDT; CDR2 reads YNNKEL (reference sequence). The CDR3 covers 9 residues. The CDR3 DNA follows: TGTGCCAGCAGCCAGCCACAGGTCGTC. Translation gives CASSQPQVV.

The rearrangement links TRBV7-6 to TRBJ1-4; 9 nucleotides match TRBD1. Trimming cost V 5 bases and J 11 bases; bases outside gene matches: 6. CDR1 is SGHVS, CDR2 FNYEAQ, per germline. This CDR3 spans 13 amino acids. CDR3: CASSRRQGEKLFF. The DNA of the CDR3 is TGTGCCAGCAGCCGTCGACAGGGGGAGAAACTGTTTTTT.

This chain links TRBV2 with TRBJ2-7; D perhaps matches TRBD2 (6 bases). CDR1 SNHLY and CDR2 FYNNEI come from the germline V gene. The length of the CDR3 is 13 residues. The CDR3 DNA sequence: TGTGCAACTCGGAGGGACTTAGCCTACGAGCAGTACTTC. Translation gives CATRRDLAYEQYF.

The chain has TRBV13 and TRBJ2-3; possible D gene TRBD2, 6 bases. V was pared by 1 base and J by 0 bases, with 17 bases between. The CDR3 length is 18 residues. The germline V gene encodes CDR1 PRHDT and CDR2 FYEKMQ (reference sequence). CDR3 region: CASSLVAFRLESTDTQYF. In nucleotides, the CDR3 is TGTGCCAGCAGCTTAGTAGCATTTCGACTAGAAAGCACAGATACGCAGTATTTT.

The J gene is TRBJ2-1, the V gene TRBV9; D perhaps matches TRBD2 (5 bases). Germline V lookup: CDR1 SGDLS, CDR2 YYNGEE. CDR3 length equals 17 residues. V gave up 4 bases and J gave up 0 bases, with 17 bases separating them. The CDR3 is CASSSSGAARSYNEQFF. Here the CDR3 DNA reads TGTGCCAGCAGCTCGAGCGGAGCCGCCCGCTCCTACAATGAGCAGTTCTTC.

The V call is TRBV4-2, the J call TRBJ2-7, with TRBD2 matching over 7 bases. J lost 2 bases, V lost 0 bases, and 4 bases had no gene match. Germline-derived CDR1 and CDR2 are LGHNA and YNFKEQ. The length of the CDR3 is 15 residues. The CDR3 DNA reads TGTGCCAGCAGCCAAGAGGCTAGCGGTACCTACGAGCAGTACGTC. Translation: CASSQEASGTYEQYV.